These 7 T cell receptor beta chains share one sample of origin, sequenced in a study of T cells after yellow fever vaccination. One entry per CDR3 protein, called by TCRdb with MiXCR from the 5' RACE reads. The table has some 560,000 distinct CDR3 sequences, about a sixth seen once. The sample was PBMCs, taken about 5 days after the first yellow fever vaccination. The receptor set was obtained from a young man who received the YFV17D yellow fever vaccine.

The chain couples TRBV7-2 to TRBJ2-5; maybe TRBD1 (5 bases). The V gene lost 5 bases and the J gene lost 1 base, with 11 bases spanning the gap. There are 14 residues in the CDR3. Germline V gives CDR1 SGHTA, CDR2 FQGNSA. CDR3 nucleotides: TGTGCCAGCAGCAAGACAGCGACCCAAGAGACCCAGTACTTC. Protein product: CASSKTATQETQYF.

The chain combines TRBV6-1 with TRBJ2-3; 15 nucleotides line up with TRBD2. V lost 6 bases, J lost 5 bases, and 12 bases stayed unmatched. This CDR3 has 18 amino acids. Germline values: CDR1 MNHNS, CDR2 SASEGT. In nucleotides, the CDR3 is TGTGCCAGCAGGGGGGGGACTAGCGGGGGGTCCGCTGGAGATACGCAGTATTTT. Protein sequence: CASRGGTSGGSAGDTQYF.

This chain's CDR3 is CASRGPNQETQYF. The CDR3 DNA sequence: TGTGCCAGCAGGGGACCAAACCAAGAGACCCAGTACTTC. This rearrangement joins TRBV12-3 or TRBV12-4 to TRBJ2-5; perhaps D is TRBD1 or TRBD2 (5 bases each). The germline V and J ends were trimmed by 6 bases and 0 bases, with 8 bases remaining between them. The CDR3 consists of 13 residues.

The chain combines TRBV7-9 with TRBJ2-3; possible D gene TRBD1, 6 bases. CDR3 length: 13 residues. V was cut by 5 bases and J by 6 bases, with 12 bases left in between. The germline CDR1 and CDR2 sequences are SEHNR and FQNEAQ (reference sequence). The CDR3 loop reads CASSPGQSDTQYF. In DNA form, the CDR3 reads TGTGCCAGCAGCCCAGGACAGTCTGATACGCAGTATTTT.

This clonotype has more than one count but fewer than ten. The chain uses TRBV3-1 and TRBJ2-3, with TRBD2 matching 9 bases. CDR3 length: 17 amino acids. Germline V lookup: CDR1 LGHDT, CDR2 YNNKEL (reference sequence). The J segment lost 2 bases and the V segment lost 1 base, leaving 7 bases of the junction unmatched. CDR3 loop: CASSQGSLAGNTDTQYF. DNA of the CDR3: TGTGCCAGCAGCCAAGGATCTCTAGCGGGGAACACAGATACGCAGTATTTT.

The gene calls are TRBV28 and TRBJ2-7; TRBD2 matches 16 bases. The J segment lost 6 bases and the V segment lost 5 bases, leaving 10 bases of the junction unmatched. Germline CDR1 reads MDHEN; CDR2 reads SYDVKM. The CDR3 is made up of 17 amino acids. CDR3 protein: CASSPNPGLAGGPEQYV. Written as DNA, the CDR3 is TGTGCCAGCAGTCCCAATCCGGGACTAGCGGGGGGGCCCGAGCAGTACGTC.

This clonotype occurred a few times. The CDR3 sequence: CASSPIRGTKVTGELFF. CDR3 sequence (DNA): TGCGCCAGCAGCCCGATAAGGGGGACTAAAGTCACCGGGGAGCTGTTTTTT. The chain uses TRBV4-1 and TRBJ2-2, with a possible D match to TRBD2 (7 bases). The CDR3 contains 17 residues. Trimming pared 4 bases from V and 4 bases from J, leaving 19 bases between. Germline CDR1 is MGHRA and CDR2 is YSYEKL.